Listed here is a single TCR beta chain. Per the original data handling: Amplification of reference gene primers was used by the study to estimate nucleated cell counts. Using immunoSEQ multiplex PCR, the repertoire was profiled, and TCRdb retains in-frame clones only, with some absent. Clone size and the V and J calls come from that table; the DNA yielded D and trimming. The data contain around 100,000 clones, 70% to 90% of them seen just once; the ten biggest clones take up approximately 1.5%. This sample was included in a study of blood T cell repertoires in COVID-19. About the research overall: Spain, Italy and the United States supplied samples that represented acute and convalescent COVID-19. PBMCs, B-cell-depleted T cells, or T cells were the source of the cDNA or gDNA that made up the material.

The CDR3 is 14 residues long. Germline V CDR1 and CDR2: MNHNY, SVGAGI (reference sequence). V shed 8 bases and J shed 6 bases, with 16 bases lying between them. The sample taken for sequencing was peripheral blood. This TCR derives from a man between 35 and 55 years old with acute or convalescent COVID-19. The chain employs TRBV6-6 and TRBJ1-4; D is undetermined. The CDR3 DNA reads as TGTGCCAGCCGACCCGGCCCAGCGGATGAAAAACTGTTTTTT. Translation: CASRPGPADEKLFF.